This note documents a single TCR beta chain sequence. Its antigen has not been determined. Base qualities are not recorded, but no much larger clone differs from it by a single base. The data were taken from a study of early T cells in non-severe SARS-CoV-2 infection (dated by TCRdb to the early 2020s). In the study overall: Bulk RNA from unsorted whole blood was used for TCR sequencing, so alpha and beta chains could not be paired. Study-wide conclusions, independent of this receptor: Matching against VDJdb was skewed toward anti-spike CD8 responses, likely underestimated virus-specific expansions, and missed private and CD4 specificities.

Libraries were prepared through 5' RACE. The instrument given in TCRdb is NextSeq 500. In the TCR library protocol, unique molecular identifiers were attached to individual cDNA molecules to correct for PCR bias and sequencing error. Sequencing covered both TCR alpha and beta chains, and within each sample the abundances of alpha and beta sequences were tightly co-correlated. As for the original processing: V gene, J gene and CDR3 annotation of TCR sequences was performed with Decombinator V4. Expanded TCRs were defined as changing significantly between any two time points under a Poisson model with p below 0.0001. Abundances of TCRs were expressed as counts per million after normalisation to the total number of TCRs sequenced in each sample. VDJdb, accessed 1 November 2021, was searched for CMV, EBV and SARS-CoV-2 annotated TCRs, with TCRs annotated for multiple antigens excluded. Starting from the raw public reads, TCRdb applied fastp trimming at Q25, assembled clones with MiXCR and retained in-frame beta chains. Merged by CDR3 protein, the rows form single entries marked with the most common genes and DNA. These V and J calls are TCRdb output, not the study's own analysis. The sample yields roughly 65,000 distinct CDR3 sequences; 10% to 15% were counted once. The ten biggest clones cover roughly 1.7% of the sample.

This was a case-control study nested in a cohort of healthcare workers in London, UK, who had nasopharyngeal swab PCR tests and blood samples taken every week. Healthcare workers were enrolled in the week of the UK lockdown, from 23 to 31 March 2020, and were followed every week for up to roughly 15 weeks. The receptor's source is an adult who was a healthcare worker with PCR-confirmed SARS-CoV-2 infection or an uninfected control (not recorded which). Sequenced input: whole blood.

The CDR3 region has the sequence CASSPGRGFSYNEQFF. At the DNA level, the sequence is TGTGCCAGCAGTCCCGGGAGGGGGTTCTCCTACAATGAGCAGTTCTTC. The chain employs TRBV12-3 or TRBV12-4 and TRBJ2-1; TRBD2 matches 8 bases in the middle. Spanning cysteine to phenylalanine, the CDR3 consists of 16 amino acids. This entry keeps only the CDR3 DNA: 48 bases, framed from base 1. The junction shows trimming of 5 bases on V and 0 bases on J, and the gene matches do not reach 6 bases of it.